One sample yielded the 19 T cell receptor beta chains listed below, sequenced in a study of cytomegalovirus exposure and HLA in healthy donors. 60 Vbeta and 13 Jbeta primers were used in PCR. Repertoires were generated with immunoSEQ multiplex PCR, while TCRdb's copy carries only in-frame clones and drops some. The repertoire holds 90,000 to 150,000 clones, with over 75% as singletons. Sequenced input: PBMCs. These receptor sequences come from a young woman in good health and CMV-seronegative.

The V and J genes are TRBV19 and TRBJ2-2; D gene uncertain. V lost 9 bases and J lost 1, with 6 bases in between. This CDR3 comprises 12 residues. CDR1 LNHDA and CDR2 SQIVND come from the germline V gene (reference sequence). This CDR3 reads CASSQNTGELFF. DNA of the CDR3: TGTGCCAGCTCACAGAACACCGGGGAGCTGTTTTTT.

This clone was observed once. The V gene is TRBV12-5, the J gene TRBJ1-2; TRBD1 is a possible D gene (5 bases). The CDR3 contains 14 residues. Germline assignment: CDR1 LGHNT and CDR2 FRNRAP. Trimming pared 3 bases from V and 8 bases from J, leaving 16 bases between. The CDR3 bases are TGTGCTAGTGGTTTACCCCCGGGGGTCGAAGGCTACACCTTC. Residues: CASGLPPGVEGYTF.

This clone has only one observation. The chain combines TRBV2 with TRBJ1-1; TRBD1 might be the D (5 bases). The germline CDR1 and CDR2 sequences are SNHLY and FYNNEI. The CDR3 has 14 residues. Between the trimmed V and J ends, which lost 6 bases and 1 base, there was a span of 12 bases. Written as DNA, the CDR3 is TGTGCCAGCAGCGCGCAGGGCGAGAACACTGAAGCTTTCTTT. Amino acid sequence: CASSAQGENTEAFF. The entire variable domain, with the rest obtained from reference TRBV2 and TRBJ1-1, is as follows: EPEVTQTPSHQVTQMGQEVILRCVPISNHLYFYWYRQILGQKVEFLVSFYNNEISEKSEIFDDQFSVERPDGSNFTLKIRSTKLEDSAMYFCASSAQGENTEAFFGQGTRLTVV.

The rearrangement joins TRBV6-5 to TRBJ2-7, with a tentative D call TRBD1 (5 bases). The CDR3 is 15 residues long. Between the trimmed V and J ends, which lost 2 bases and 1 base, there was a span of 12 bases. Per germline, CDR1 MNHEY and CDR2 SVGAGI. CDR3 amino acids: CASSYGARLSYEQYF. CDR3 DNA: TGTGCCAGCAGTTACGGGGCGCGGTTATCCTACGAGCAGTACTTC.

The gene calls are TRBV5-4 and TRBJ1-2, with 8 bases fitting TRBD1. Germline V gene sequence: CDR1 SGHNT, CDR2 YYREEE (reference sequence). The CDR3 is 16 amino acids. V lost 0 bases to trimming and J lost 4 bases; unmatched junction nucleotides: 8. The CDR3 DNA is TGTGCCAGCAGCTTGGCCGCAGGACAGGGTGTCTATGGCTACACCTTC. It encodes CASSLAAGQGVYGYTF. The complete variable domain, with remaining parts taken from reference TRBV5-4 and TRBJ1-2, reads ETGVTQSPTHLIKTRGQQVTLRCSSQSGHNTVSWYQQALGQGPQFIFQYYREEENGRGNFPPRFSGLQFPNYSSELNVNALELDDSALYLCASSLAAGQGVYGYTFGSGTRLTVV.

The chain is built from TRBV4-1 and TRBJ2-5, with TRBD1 as a possible D gene (8 bases). CDR3 size: 15 residues. Germline V gene sequence: CDR1 MGHRA, CDR2 YSYEKL. Trimming cost V 0 bases and J 5 bases, with 13 bases left between them. CDR3 sequence (DNA): TGCGCCAGCAGCCAAGAAGACAGGGGAGGGGAGACCCAGTACTTC. It yields the protein CASSQEDRGGETQYF.

This chain connects TRBV6-5 to TRBJ1-1, with D possibly TRBD1 on 5 matching bases. This CDR3 spans 16 amino acids. Trimming stripped 2 bases from V and 0 bases from J, with 13 bases between. The germline V gene encodes CDR1 MNHEY and CDR2 SVGAGI. CDR3 protein: CASSYPGGGMNTEAFF. The CDR3, as DNA: TGTGCCAGCAGTTACCCCGGGGGGGGAATGAACACTGAAGCTTTCTTT.

This chain joins TRBV7-2 and TRBJ2-3; 12 positions match TRBD2. J was trimmed by 3 bases and V by 3 bases; bases with no gene match: 7. The germline gives CDR1 SGHTA, CDR2 FQGNSA. The CDR3 is 17 amino acids. The CDR3 coding sequence is TGTGCCAGCAGCTTCGGTGTACTAGCGGGGGGAACAGATACGCAGTATTTT. It encodes CASSFGVLAGGTDTQYF.

The chain recombines TRBV5-1 with TRBJ1-2; weak D call: TRBD1 (6 bases). Per the germline V gene, CDR1 is SGHRS and CDR2 is YFSETQ. V was shortened by 0 bases and J by 3 bases, with 6 bases between the two germline ends. There are 13 residues in the CDR3. CDR3 amino acids: CASSLGTDYGYTF. The CDR3 DNA reads TGCGCCAGCAGCTTGGGGACAGACTATGGCTACACCTTC.

V and J are TRBV6-6 and TRBJ1-1, with 7 bases fitting TRBD1. This CDR3 is built from 15 residues. CDR1 is MNHNY and CDR2 is SVGAGI in the germline V gene (reference sequence). Trimming cost V 5 bases and J 2 bases; bases outside gene matches: 8. The CDR3 spells CASSPRGQQNTEAFF. The CDR3 DNA is TGTGCCAGCAGTCCCCGGGGACAGCAAAACACTGAAGCTTTCTTT.

The chain carries TRBV19 and TRBJ1-1; 8 nucleotides agree with TRBD1. This CDR3 has 13 amino acids. V trimming: 4 bases; J trimming: 11 bases; junction bases outside the gene matches: 9. In germline, CDR1 is LNHDA, CDR2 SQIVND (reference sequence). The CDR3 DNA reads TGTGCCAGTAGTACAGAGGACAGGGTAAGGGCTTTCTTT. Translated: CASSTEDRVRAFF. Complete variable domain (other parts from reference TRBV19 and TRBJ1-1): DGGITQSPKYLFRKEGQNVTLSCEQNLNHDAMYWYRQDPGQGLRLIYYSQIVNDFQKGDIAEGYSVSREKKESFPLTVTSAQKNPTAFYLCASSTEDRVRAFFGQGTRLTVV.

The gene calls are TRBV5-4 and TRBJ2-1; weak D call: TRBD2 (6 bases). Looked up from germline, CDR1 is SGHNT and CDR2 is YYREEE (reference sequence). Trimming cost V 4 bases and J 0 bases, with 11 bases left between them. The CDR3 loop spans 15 amino acids. The CDR3 DNA follows: TGTGCCAGCAGCGGAGGGGACGTCTCCTACAATGAGCAGTTCTTC. It is translated as CASSGGDVSYNEQFF.

Worth noting for this clone: The junction shows a germline mismatch at one end, possibly a read error. The chain recombines TRBV6-1 with TRBJ2-6, with D perhaps matching TRBD1 (5 bases). Germline CDR1 and CDR2: MNHNS and SASEGT. There are 13 residues in the CDR3. As DNA, the CDR3 is TGTGCCTCGAGAACTCGTGGGGCCAACCTCCTGACTTTC. This codes for CASRTRGANLLTF.

V usage is TRBV6-5 and J usage is TRBJ2-5; D is possibly TRBD1 (6 bases). V was clipped by 4 bases and J by 5 bases, with 17 bases between them. This CDR3 is built from 15 residues. Germline loops: CDR1 MNHEY, CDR2 SVGAGI. The CDR3 is CASSSYTTGIETQYF. The CDR3 DNA follows: TGTGCCAGCAGTTCATATACCACAGGGATCGAGACCCAGTACTTC.

This sequence joins TRBV5-4 and TRBJ1-1; 7 nucleotides align to TRBD1. This CDR3 spans 15 amino acids. V was clipped by 1 base and J by 4 bases; unmatched bases: 7. Per germline, CDR1 SGHNT and CDR2 YYREEE (reference sequence). CDR3 DNA sequence: TGTGCCAGCAGCTTGTGGGGACAGAGGGGCACTGAAGCTTTCTTT. Protein sequence: CASSLWGQRGTEAFF.

The genes are TRBV11-2 and TRBJ2-7, with TRBD2 as a possible D gene (7 bases). CDR3 size: 17 residues. Germline V CDR1 and CDR2: SGHAT, FQNNGV. V shed 2 bases and J shed 6 bases, with 23 bases lying between them. The CDR3 DNA reads TGTGCCAGCAGCTTAAGGCGGGGGCAGGGTTTAGGAGGCGAGCAGTACTTC. Encoded protein: CASSLRRGQGLGGEQYF.

The V gene is TRBV9, the J gene TRBJ1-1, with 8 bases that match TRBD1. This CDR3 has 14 amino acids. Looked up from germline, CDR1 is SGDLS and CDR2 is YYNGEE. V trimming: 0 bases; J trimming: 4 bases; junction bases outside the gene matches: 2. Written as DNA, the CDR3 is TGTGCCAGCAGCGTAGAAGACAGGGGCACTGAAGCTTTCTTT. This encodes CASSVEDRGTEAFF.

This chain joins TRBV30 and TRBJ1-1, with D perhaps TRBD1 (5 bases). Germline V CDR1 and CDR2: GTSNPN, SVGIG (reference sequence). This CDR3 region has 15 residues. V lost 0 bases and J 3 bases, leaving 14 bases between the germline ends. CDR3 amino acids: CAWSVGAGRHTEAFF. The CDR3 coding sequence is TGTGCCTGGAGTGTAGGTGCAGGGCGGCACACTGAAGCTTTCTTT.

The chain couples TRBV25-1 to TRBJ1-5; 7 bases are shared with TRBD1. This CDR3 contains 18 residues. Trimming cost V 4 bases and J 1 base; bases outside gene matches: 13. CDR1 and CDR2 (germline): MGHDK, SYGVNS. The CDR3 here is CASSGPGQSSKSNQPQHF. In nucleotides, the CDR3 is TGTGCCAGCAGTGGCCCGGGACAGTCGTCAAAGAGCAATCAGCCCCAGCATTTT.